This T cell receptor beta chain stems from a study of blood T cell repertoires in COVID-19. Study at large: COVID-19 samples from acute and convalescent phases originated in the United States, Italy and Spain.

Trimming left V 5 bases short and J 3 bases short, with 19 bases between. Per the germline V gene, CDR1 is SGHAT and CDR2 is FQDESV (reference sequence). The CDR3 covers 16 residues. Original methodology: Nucleated cell counts were estimated from reference gene primer amplification. Method: immunoSEQ multiplex PCR; TCRdb's copy keeps in-frame clones and lacks some. V, J and clone size reflect that table, while D and trimming were determined from the DNA. The data show about 11,000 clones, about 90% seen once. This sequence originates from a human donor in a cohort sampled during active COVID-19. This chain uses TRBV11-1 with TRBJ1-2, with a weak D call TRBD1 (6 bases). The specimen was peripheral blood. CDR3 region: CASSERRGTWDYGYTF. CDR3 coding DNA: TGTGCCAGCAGCGAGCGCAGGGGTACGTGGGACTATGGCTACACCTTC.